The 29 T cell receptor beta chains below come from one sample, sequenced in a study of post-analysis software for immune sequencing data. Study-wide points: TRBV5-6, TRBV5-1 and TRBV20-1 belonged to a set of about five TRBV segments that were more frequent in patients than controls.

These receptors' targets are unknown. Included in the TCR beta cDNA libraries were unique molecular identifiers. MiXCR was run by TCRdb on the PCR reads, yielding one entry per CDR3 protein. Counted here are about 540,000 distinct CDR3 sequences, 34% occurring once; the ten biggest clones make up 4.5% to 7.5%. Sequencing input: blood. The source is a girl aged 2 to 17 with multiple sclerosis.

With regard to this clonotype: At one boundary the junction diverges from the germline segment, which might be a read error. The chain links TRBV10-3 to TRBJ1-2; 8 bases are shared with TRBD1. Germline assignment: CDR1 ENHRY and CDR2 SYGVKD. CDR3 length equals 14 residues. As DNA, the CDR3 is TGTGCCATCAGTGACCAGGGGGCGGACTATGGCTACATCTTC. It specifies CAISDQGADYGYIF.

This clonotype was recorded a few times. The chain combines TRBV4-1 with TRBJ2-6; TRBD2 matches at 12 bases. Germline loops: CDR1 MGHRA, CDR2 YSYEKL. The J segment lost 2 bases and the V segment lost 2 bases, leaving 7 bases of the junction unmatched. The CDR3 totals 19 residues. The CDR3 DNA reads TGCGCCAGCAGCCAACTCGGACTAGCGGGGAAGGCTGGGGCCAACGTCCTGACTTTC. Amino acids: CASSQLGLAGKAGANVLTF.

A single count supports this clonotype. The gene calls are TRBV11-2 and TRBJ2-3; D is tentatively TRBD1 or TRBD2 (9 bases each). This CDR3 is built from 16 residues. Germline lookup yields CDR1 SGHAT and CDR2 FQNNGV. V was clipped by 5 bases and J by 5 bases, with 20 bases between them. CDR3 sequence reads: CASSPSGTGMVDTQYF. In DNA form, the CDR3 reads TGTGCCAGCAGCCCTAGCGGGACAGGGATGGTAGATACGCAGTATTTT. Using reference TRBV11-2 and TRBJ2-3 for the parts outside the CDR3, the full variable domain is EAGVAQSPRYKIIEKRQSVAFWCNPISGHATLYWYQQILGQGPKLLIQFQNNGVVDDSQLPKDRFSAERLKGVDSTLKIQPAKLEDSAVYLCASSPSGTGMVDTQYFGPGTRLTVL.

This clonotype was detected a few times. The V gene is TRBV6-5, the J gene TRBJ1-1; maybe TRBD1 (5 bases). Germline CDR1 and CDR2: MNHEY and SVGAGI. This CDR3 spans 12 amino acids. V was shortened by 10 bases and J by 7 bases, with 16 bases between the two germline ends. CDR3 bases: TGTGCCACCCGTAGGGCCGGGGGTGAAGCTTTCTTT. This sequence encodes CATRRAGGEAFF.

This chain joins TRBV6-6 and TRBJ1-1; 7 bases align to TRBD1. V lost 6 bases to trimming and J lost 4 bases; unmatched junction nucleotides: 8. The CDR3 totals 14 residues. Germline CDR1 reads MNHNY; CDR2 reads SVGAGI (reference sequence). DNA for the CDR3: TGTGCCAGCAGATCCACAGGGGAAATCACTGAAGCTTTCTTT. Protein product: CASRSTGEITEAFF.

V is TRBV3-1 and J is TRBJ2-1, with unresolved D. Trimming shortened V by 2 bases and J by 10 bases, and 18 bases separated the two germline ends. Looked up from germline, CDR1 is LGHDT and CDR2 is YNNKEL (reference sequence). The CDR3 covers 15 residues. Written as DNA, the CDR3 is TGTGCCAGCAGCCAAACAGCTTCAGTGGTACGAGAGCAGTTCTTC. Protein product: CASSQTASVVREQFF.

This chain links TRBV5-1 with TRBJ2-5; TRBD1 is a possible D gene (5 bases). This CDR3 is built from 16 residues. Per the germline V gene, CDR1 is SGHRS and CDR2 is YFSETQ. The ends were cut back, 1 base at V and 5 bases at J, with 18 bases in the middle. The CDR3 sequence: CASSLSGAIPAETQYF. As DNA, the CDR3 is TGCGCCAGCAGCTTGAGTGGGGCGATCCCGGCGGAGACCCAGTACTTC.

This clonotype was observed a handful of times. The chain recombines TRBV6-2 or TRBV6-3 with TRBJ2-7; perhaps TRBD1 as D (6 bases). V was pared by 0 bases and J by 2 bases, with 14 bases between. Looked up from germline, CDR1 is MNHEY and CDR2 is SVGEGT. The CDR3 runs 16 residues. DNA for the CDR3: TGTGCCAGCAGTTACTCGAAGGCTGGGACACCCTACGAGCAGTACTTC. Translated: CASSYSKAGTPYEQYF.

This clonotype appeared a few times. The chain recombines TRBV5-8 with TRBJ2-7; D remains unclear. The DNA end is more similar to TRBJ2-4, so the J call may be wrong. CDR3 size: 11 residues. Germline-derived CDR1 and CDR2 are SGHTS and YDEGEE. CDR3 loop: CASTHSDIQYF. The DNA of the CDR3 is TGTGCCAGCACCCATTCGGACATTCAGTACTTC.

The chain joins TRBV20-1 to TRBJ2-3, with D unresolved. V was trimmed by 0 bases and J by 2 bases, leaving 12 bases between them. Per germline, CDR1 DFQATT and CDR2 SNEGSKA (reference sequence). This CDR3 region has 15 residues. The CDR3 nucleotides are TGCAGTGCTAGAGATGGGCGGCGGCCCACAGATACGCAGTATTTT. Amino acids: CSARDGRRPTDTQYF.

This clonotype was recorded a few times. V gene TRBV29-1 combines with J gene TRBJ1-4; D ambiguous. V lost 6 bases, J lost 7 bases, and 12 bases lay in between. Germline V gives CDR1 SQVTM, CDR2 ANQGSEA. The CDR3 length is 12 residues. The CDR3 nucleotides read TGCAGCGTCCGGGCGTCTAGTGAAAAACTGTTTTTT. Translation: CSVRASSEKLFF.

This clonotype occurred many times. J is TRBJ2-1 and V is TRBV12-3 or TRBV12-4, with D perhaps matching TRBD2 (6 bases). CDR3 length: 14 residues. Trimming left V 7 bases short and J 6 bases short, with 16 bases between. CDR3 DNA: TGTGCCAGCAACCTAGGAGGGACCTTCAATGAGCAGTTCTTC. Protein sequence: CASNLGGTFNEQFF.

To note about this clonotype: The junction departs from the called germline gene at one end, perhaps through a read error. The CDR3 DNA follows: TGCAGTGCTGGGGGGGAAACTAATGAAGAACTGTTTTTT. Translated, it gives CSAGGETNEELFF. This chain connects TRBV20-1 to TRBJ1-4; TRBD1 is a possible D gene (5 bases). In germline, CDR1 is DFQATT, CDR2 SNEGSKA (reference sequence). The CDR3 length is 13 residues.

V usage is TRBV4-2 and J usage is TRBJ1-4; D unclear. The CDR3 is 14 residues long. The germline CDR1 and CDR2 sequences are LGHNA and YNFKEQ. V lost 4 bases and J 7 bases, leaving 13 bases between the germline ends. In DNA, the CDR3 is TGTGCCAGCAGCCGACTACTAGAGGGTGAAAAACTGTTTTTT. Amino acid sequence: CASSRLLEGEKLFF.

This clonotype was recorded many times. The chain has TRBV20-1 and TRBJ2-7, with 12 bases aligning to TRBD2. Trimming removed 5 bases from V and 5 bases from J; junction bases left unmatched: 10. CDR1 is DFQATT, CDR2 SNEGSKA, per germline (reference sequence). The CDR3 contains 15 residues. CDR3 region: CSAPSGGAAGHEQYF. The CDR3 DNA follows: TGCAGTGCTCCTAGCGGGGGGGCCGCTGGACACGAGCAGTACTTC.

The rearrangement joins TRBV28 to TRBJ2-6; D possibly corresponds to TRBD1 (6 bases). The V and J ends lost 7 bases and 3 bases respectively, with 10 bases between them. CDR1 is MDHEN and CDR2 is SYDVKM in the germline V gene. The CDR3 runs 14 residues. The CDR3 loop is CASTPTGGANVLTF. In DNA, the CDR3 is TGTGCCAGCACCCCGACAGGTGGGGCCAACGTCCTGACTTTC.

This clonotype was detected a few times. CDR3 region: CASSLRALGAIYNEQFF. In DNA form, the CDR3 reads TGTGCCAGCAGCTTAAGGGCTCTCGGGGCTATCTACAATGAGCAGTTCTTC. This rearrangement joins TRBV7-8 to TRBJ2-1; D is possibly TRBD1 or TRBD2 (5 bases each). The V end was cut by 2 bases, the J end by 3 bases, with 17 bases between. The V gene's germline CDR1 is SGHVS and CDR2 FQNEAQ. The CDR3 covers 17 residues.

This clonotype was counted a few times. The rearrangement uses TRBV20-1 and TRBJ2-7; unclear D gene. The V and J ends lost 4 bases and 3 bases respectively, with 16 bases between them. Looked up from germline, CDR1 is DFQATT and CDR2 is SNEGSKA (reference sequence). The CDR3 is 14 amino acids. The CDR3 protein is CSATAHDGSYEQYF. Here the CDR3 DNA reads TGCAGTGCTACGGCGCATGACGGTAGCTACGAGCAGTACTTC.

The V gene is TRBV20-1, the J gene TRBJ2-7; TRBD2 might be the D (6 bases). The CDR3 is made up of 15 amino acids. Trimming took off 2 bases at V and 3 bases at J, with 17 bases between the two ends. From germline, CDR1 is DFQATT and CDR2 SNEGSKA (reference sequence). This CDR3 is CSARRADPGVYEQYF. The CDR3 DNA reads TGCAGTGCTAGACGGGCGGACCCGGGGGTCTACGAGCAGTACTTC.

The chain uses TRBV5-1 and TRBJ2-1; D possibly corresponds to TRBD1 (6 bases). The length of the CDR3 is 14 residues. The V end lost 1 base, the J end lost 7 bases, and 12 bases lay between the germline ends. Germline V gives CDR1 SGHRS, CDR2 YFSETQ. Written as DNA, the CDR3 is TGCGCCAGCAGCTTGTATAGGGGGATTAATGAGCAGTTCTTC. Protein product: CASSLYRGINEQFF.

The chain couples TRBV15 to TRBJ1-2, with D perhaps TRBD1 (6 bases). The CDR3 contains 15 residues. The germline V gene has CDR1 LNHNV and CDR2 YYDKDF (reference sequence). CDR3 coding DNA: TGTGTCGCCAGCTCCCCGGGGGGGGCGGACTATGGCTACACCTTC. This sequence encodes CVASSPGGADYGYTF.

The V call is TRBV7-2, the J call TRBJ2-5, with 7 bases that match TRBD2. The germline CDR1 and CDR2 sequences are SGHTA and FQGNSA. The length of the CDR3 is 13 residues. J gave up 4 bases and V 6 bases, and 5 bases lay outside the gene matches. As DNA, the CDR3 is TGTGCCAGCAGGCGACTAGCTCGAGAGACCCAGTACTTC. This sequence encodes CASRRLARETQYF.

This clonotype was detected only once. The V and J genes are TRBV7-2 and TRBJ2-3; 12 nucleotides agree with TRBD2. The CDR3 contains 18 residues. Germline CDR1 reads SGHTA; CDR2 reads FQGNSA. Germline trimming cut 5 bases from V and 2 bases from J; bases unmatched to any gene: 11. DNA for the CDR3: TGTGCCAGCAGCATCCTGGCTAGCGGGGGGGCCAACACAGATACGCAGTATTTT. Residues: CASSILASGGANTDTQYF.

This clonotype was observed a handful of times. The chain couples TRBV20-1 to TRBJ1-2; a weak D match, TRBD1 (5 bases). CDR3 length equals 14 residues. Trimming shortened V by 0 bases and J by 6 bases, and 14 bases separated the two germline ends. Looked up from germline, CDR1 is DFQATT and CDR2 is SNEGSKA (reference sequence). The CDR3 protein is CSAREIGRVNGYTF. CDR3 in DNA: TGCAGTGCTAGAGAAATTGGCAGGGTGAATGGCTACACCTTC.

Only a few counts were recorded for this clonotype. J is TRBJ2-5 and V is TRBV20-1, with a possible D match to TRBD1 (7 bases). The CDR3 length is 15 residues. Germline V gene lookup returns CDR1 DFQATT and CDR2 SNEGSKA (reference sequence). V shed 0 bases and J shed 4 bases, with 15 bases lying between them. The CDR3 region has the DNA TGCAGTGCTAGAGATGGGCCAGGGGGGCGAGAGACCCAGTACTTC. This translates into CSARDGPGGRETQYF.

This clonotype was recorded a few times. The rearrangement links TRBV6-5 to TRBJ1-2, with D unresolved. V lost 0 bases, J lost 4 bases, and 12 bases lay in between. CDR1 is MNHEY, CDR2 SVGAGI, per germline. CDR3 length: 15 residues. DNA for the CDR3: TGTGCCAGCAGTTACTCGTTCCCTGGGTCCTATGGCTACACCTTC. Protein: CASSYSFPGSYGYTF.

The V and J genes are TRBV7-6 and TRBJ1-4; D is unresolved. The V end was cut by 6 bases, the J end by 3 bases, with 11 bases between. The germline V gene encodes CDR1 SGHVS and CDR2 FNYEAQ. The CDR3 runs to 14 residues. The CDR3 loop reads CASRDGSPNEKLFF. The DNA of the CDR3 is TGTGCCAGCAGGGACGGGTCCCCTAATGAAAAACTGTTTTTT.

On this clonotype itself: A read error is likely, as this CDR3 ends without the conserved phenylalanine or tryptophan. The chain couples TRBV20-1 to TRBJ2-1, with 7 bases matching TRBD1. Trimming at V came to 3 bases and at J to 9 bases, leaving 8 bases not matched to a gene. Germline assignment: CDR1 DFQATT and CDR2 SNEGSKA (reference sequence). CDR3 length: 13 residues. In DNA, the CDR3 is TGCAGTGCTAGCCAGGGGACAGATGGTGAGCAGTTCTGC. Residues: CSASQGTDGEQFC.

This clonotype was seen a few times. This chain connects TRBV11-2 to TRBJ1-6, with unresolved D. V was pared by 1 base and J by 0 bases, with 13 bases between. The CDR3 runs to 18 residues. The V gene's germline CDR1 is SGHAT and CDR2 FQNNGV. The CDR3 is CASSLGLQSSSYNSPLHF. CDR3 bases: TGTGCCAGCAGCTTAGGTTTACAGTCGAGCTCCTATAATTCACCCCTCCACTTT.